What follows are 20 T cell receptor beta chains derived from one specimen sequenced in a study of cytomegalovirus exposure and HLA in healthy donors (TCRdb year 2017). The library was built by means of the immunoSEQ multiplex PCR assay. For the multiplex PCR, a mixture combining 60 forward primers for TCR Vbeta segments and 13 reverse primers for TCR Jbeta segments was used. This is the immuneACCESS table as TCRdb keeps it, with only in-frame sequences that have V and J called. A part of the clones is gone; compared with another copy, unresolved V genes explain less than half, and the rest is unexplained. In all, the sample holds roughly 140,000 clones, and around 60% of those were seen once. Around 7.1% of the sample is taken by the ten largest. What was sequenced was PBMCs. These receptors were obtained from an older woman in good health and CMV-seropositive.

This clone was found once. The chain uses TRBV4-1 and TRBJ2-5, with TRBD2 matching over 12 bases. The J call is doubtful: the DNA matches TRBJ2-7 better. The CDR3 sequence is 15 residues long. Germline lookup yields CDR1 MGHRA and CDR2 YSYEKL. The DNA for the CDR3 is TGCGCCAGCAGCCAAGGGACTAGCGGGACGAACGAGCAGTACTTC. Translated, it gives CASSQGTSGTNEQYF.

V usage is TRBV5-8 and J usage is TRBJ2-7; D gene uncertain. CDR3 size: 14 residues. Trimming took off 3 bases at V and 2 bases at J, with 12 bases between the two ends. Germline CDR1 reads SGHTS; CDR2 reads YDEGEE. CDR3 residues: CASSSPTPTYEQYF. The DNA of the CDR3 is TGTGCCAGCAGCTCTCCGACTCCCACCTACGAGCAGTACTTC.

Written as DNA, the CDR3 is TGTGCCAGCAGTTTACAAGGGACTAGCGGAGCCTACGAGCAGTACTTC. Translated, it gives CASSLQGTSGAYEQYF. V gene TRBV27 combines with J gene TRBJ2-7; 11 bases line up with TRBD2. The CDR3 sequence is 16 residues long. Germline CDR1 is MNHEY and CDR2 is SMNVEV (reference sequence). V lost 2 bases to trimming and J lost 2 bases; unmatched junction nucleotides: 5.

The chain has TRBV28 and TRBJ2-5; TRBD2 matches at 7 bases. The assigned J gene may be wrong: the sequence end matches TRBJ2-7 better. Germline V gene lookup returns CDR1 MDHEN and CDR2 SYDVKM. The CDR3 length is 18 residues. The CDR3 DNA sequence: TGTGCCAGCAGTACCCTTGGGGGGAGGGGCCATCCTCCCTACGAGCAGTACTTC. Translated: CASSTLGGRGHPPYEQYF.

The rearrangement links TRBV10-3 to TRBJ2-7; 7 positions match TRBD1. This CDR3 is built from 11 residues. The J segment lost 4 bases and the V segment lost 6 bases, leaving 0 bases of the junction unmatched. The germline V gene has CDR1 ENHRY and CDR2 SYGVKD. CDR3 in amino acids: CAIRTGYEQYF. CDR3 nucleotide sequence: TGTGCCATCAGGACAGGGTACGAGCAGTACTTC.

This clone was recorded once. The chain recombines TRBV15 with TRBJ2-1, with 11 bases that match TRBD2. Trimming cost V 3 bases and J 4 bases; bases outside gene matches: 2. The CDR3 runs 15 residues. Germline values: CDR1 LNHNV, CDR2 YYDKDF (reference sequence). The CDR3 nucleotides are TGTGCCACCAGCAGCGGGACTAGCGGATACAATGAGCAGTTCTTC. Amino acids: CATSSGTSGYNEQFF. Using reference TRBV15 and TRBJ2-1 for the parts outside the CDR3, the full variable domain is DAMVIQNPRYQVTQFGKPVTLSCSQTLNHNVMYWYQQKSSQAPKLLFHYYDKDFNNEADTPDNFQSRRPNTSFCFLDIRSPGLGDTAMYLCATSSGTSGYNEQFFGPGTRLTVL.

The chain combines TRBV5-1 with TRBJ1-5; 7 bases are shared with TRBD1. V gave up 4 bases and J gave up 6 bases; unmatched junction bases: 7. The CDR3 has 14 amino acids. CDR1 and CDR2 (germline): SGHRS, YFSETQ. The CDR3 region is CASSPEGQFQPQHF. Written as DNA, the CDR3 is TGCGCCAGCAGCCCGGAGGGACAGTTTCAGCCCCAGCATTTT.

The rearrangement links TRBV6-5 to TRBJ2-7; TRBD2 agrees at 11 bases. Germline loops: CDR1 MNHEY, CDR2 SVGAGI. The junction had 4 bases not matched to a gene; V was cut back by 0 bases and J by 3 bases. The CDR3 covers 16 residues. The chain's CDR3 is CASSYSTSGINYEQYF. Written as DNA, the CDR3 is TGTGCCAGCAGTTACTCGACTAGCGGGATTAACTACGAGCAGTACTTC.

In this sample, this clone turned up once. The rearrangement uses TRBV9 and TRBJ1-2, with 8 bases aligning to TRBD1. Germline trimming cut 3 bases from V and 8 bases from J; bases unmatched to any gene: 12. CDR1 is SGDLS and CDR2 is YYNGEE in the germline V gene. This CDR3 comprises 15 residues. The chain's CDR3 is CASSARTGSSSGYTF. The CDR3 DNA follows: TGTGCCAGCAGCGCCCGGACAGGGTCCTCCTCAGGCTACACCTTC.

The V gene is TRBV7-9, the J gene TRBJ2-7, with TRBD1 matching over 7 bases. Unmatched junction bases numbered 4, after V lost 3 bases and J lost 2 bases. This CDR3 is 14 amino acids long. The germline CDR1 and CDR2 sequences are SEHNR and FQNEAQ (reference sequence). CDR3 protein: CASSFGQATYEQYF. The DNA for the CDR3 is TGTGCCAGCAGCTTCGGACAGGCCACCTACGAGCAGTACTTC.

The gene calls are TRBV10-2 and TRBJ1-3, with D unclear. Germline CDR1 and CDR2: WSHSY and SAAADI. The CDR3 has 13 amino acids. Trimming took off 11 bases at V and 0 bases at J, with 11 bases between the two ends. CDR3 sequence reads: CAPVRSSGNTIYF. DNA of the CDR3: TGCGCCCCCGTCCGCAGCTCTGGAAACACCATATATTTT.

V and J are TRBV4-2 and TRBJ2-1, with D possibly TRBD1 on 6 matching bases. This CDR3 comprises 15 residues. V was cut by 1 base and J by 9 bases, with 16 bases left in between. Germline V gene lookup returns CDR1 LGHNA and CDR2 YNFKEQ. The DNA for the CDR3 is TGTGCCAGCAGCCAAGTCGGGACACGCGAGACTGAGCAGTTCTTC. Protein sequence: CASSQVGTRETEQFF.

The genes are TRBV7-8 and TRBJ2-6; weak D call: TRBD2 (6 bases). The CDR3 length is 15 residues. V shed 5 bases and J shed 3 bases, with 11 bases lying between them. In germline, CDR1 is SGHVS, CDR2 FQNEAQ. The CDR3 loop reads CASSPGGRGANVLTF. CDR3 bases: TGTGCCAGCAGCCCCGGGGGTCGTGGGGCCAACGTCCTGACTTTC.

The rearrangement uses TRBV7-3 and TRBJ1-2; D is possibly TRBD1 (6 bases). Deletions cut 5 bases from V and 4 bases from J, with 14 bases between. The germline CDR1 and CDR2 sequences are SGHTA and FQGTGA. The CDR3 length is 14 residues. CDR3 sequence: CASSPDSSRYGYTF. The CDR3 DNA is TGTGCCAGCAGCCCGGACAGTTCTCGCTATGGCTACACCTTC. Variable domain in full (rest from reference TRBV7-3 and TRBJ1-2): GAGVSQTPSNKVTEKGKYVELRCDPISGHTALYWYRQSLGQGPEFLIYFQGTGAADDSGLPNDRFFAVRPEGSVSTLKIQRTERGDSAVYLCASSPDSSRYGYTFGSGTRLTVV.

The J gene is TRBJ1-1, the V gene TRBV6-5, with D tentatively TRBD1 (6 bases). Germline-derived CDR1 and CDR2 are MNHEY and SVGAGI. CDR3 length equals 15 residues. The V gene lost 2 bases and the J gene lost 2 bases, with 12 bases spanning the gap. CDR3 amino acids: CASSYKGGVNTEAFF. The CDR3 region has the DNA TGTGCCAGCAGTTACAAAGGGGGGGTTAACACTGAAGCTTTCTTT.

The V call is TRBV6-5, the J call TRBJ2-1; D perhaps matches TRBD2 (5 bases). V lost 5 bases and J lost 8, with 13 bases in between. The germline CDR1 and CDR2 sequences are MNHEY and SVGAGI. The CDR3 is 13 residues long. The CDR3 is CASSGPRRHEQFF. The CDR3 region has the DNA TGTGCCAGCAGTGGACCTCGGAGGCATGAGCAGTTCTTC.

This clone showed up just a few times. The J gene is TRBJ2-1, the V gene TRBV7-2, with unresolved D. The CDR3 spans 13 residues. Trimming left V 3 bases short and J 5 bases short, with 8 bases between. Germline CDR1 and CDR2: SGHTA and FQGNSA. In nucleotides, the CDR3 is TGTGCCAGCAGCTTGCGAAGTGACAATGAGCAGTTCTTC. This encodes CASSLRSDNEQFF.

V usage is TRBV7-2 and J usage is TRBJ2-3; 8 nucleotides match TRBD2. J was trimmed by 2 bases and V by 5 bases; bases with no gene match: 9. There are 16 residues in the CDR3. The germline V gene encodes CDR1 SGHTA and CDR2 FQGNSA. CDR3 sequence reads: CASSPRLAPPTDTQYF. As DNA, the CDR3 is TGTGCCAGCAGCCCCCGACTAGCGCCTCCCACAGATACGCAGTATTTT.

This chain connects TRBV7-9 to TRBJ2-5, with D hard to call. Germline CDR1 reads SEHNR; CDR2 reads FQNEAQ (reference sequence). The CDR3 totals 12 residues. V dropped 5 bases and J dropped 10 bases, with 14 bases sitting between them. Written as DNA, the CDR3 is TGTGCCAGCAGCCCGGAGAGACGAAACCAGTACTTC. It encodes CASSPERRNQYF.

The chain links TRBV7-2 to TRBJ2-5; TRBD2 aligns across 9 bases. The CDR3 has 14 residues. Germline CDR1 is SGHTA and CDR2 is FQGNSA. The junction had 9 bases not matched to a gene; V was cut back by 5 bases and J by 8 bases. The CDR3 DNA reads TGTGCCAGCAGCCTTGGACTAGCGTTGAATACCCAGTACTTC. Its translation: CASSLGLALNTQYF.